A selection of T cell receptor beta chains follows, all from one sample in a study of blood T cell repertoires in COVID-19. Only in-frame clones appear in the TCRdb table, and some are missing; sequencing was by immunoSEQ multiplex PCR. The sample contains around 41,000 clones, approximately 90% of which appear only once. The sample consisted of peripheral blood. These receptor sequences come from a woman aged 25 to 39 in a cohort sampled during active COVID-19. The CDR3 runs from the conserved cysteine through the conserved F or W. Each record gives: V gene, J gene, CDR3 protein.

V gene: TRBV13
J gene: TRBJ2-3
CDR3 protein: CASSRSGRKTDTQYF

V gene: TRBV28
J gene: TRBJ1-6
CDR3 protein: CASSFRRGWDNSPLHF

V gene: TRBV12-1
J gene: TRBJ1-2
CDR3 protein: CASSAAGGNYGYTF

V gene: TRBV30
J gene: TRBJ2-2
CDR3 protein: CASPTGANTGELFF

V gene: TRBV5-1
J gene: TRBJ2-5
CDR3 protein: CASSSPGTGILQTQYF

V gene: TRBV19
J gene: TRBJ1-5
CDR3 protein: CASSPVTGRFNQPQHF

V gene: TRBV11-3
J gene: TRBJ2-7
CDR3 protein: CASSAGTGFYEQYF

V gene: TRBV9
J gene: TRBJ2-1
CDR3 protein: CASSPQAGVRNEQFF

V gene: TRBV7-2
J gene: TRBJ2-3
CDR3 protein: CASSRTSPPDTQYF

V gene: TRBV9
J gene: TRBJ2-1
CDR3 protein: CASSGLTGSSYNEQFF